A single sample is the source of the 23 T cell receptor beta chains below, sequenced in a study of blood T cell repertoires in COVID-19. Repertoires were generated with immunoSEQ multiplex PCR, while TCRdb's copy carries only in-frame clones and drops some. The table lists just over 150,000 clones, approximately 90% of them singletons, with 4.8% in the top ten. Sequenced material: peripheral blood. The source of these receptors is a man aged 25-40 years with COVID-19, enrolled during active disease.

This chain joins TRBV19 and TRBJ1-1, with D uncertain. Germline lookup yields CDR1 LNHDA and CDR2 SQIVND (reference sequence). The CDR3 sequence is 13 residues long. The V end was cut by 4 bases, the J end by 3 bases, with 9 bases between. The CDR3 DNA reads as TGTGCCAGTAGTAATCGACTCGACACTGAAGCTTTCTTT. Translated: CASSNRLDTEAFF. The full variable domain, completed using reference TRBV19 and TRBJ1-1, is DGGITQSPKYLFRKEGQNVTLSCEQNLNHDAMYWYRQDPGQGLRLIYYSQIVNDFQKGDIAEGYSVSREKKESFPLTVTSAQKNPTAFYLCASSNRLDTEAFFGQGTRLTVV.

The chain recombines TRBV9 with TRBJ1-4, with 11 nucleotides matching TRBD1. The V segment lost 4 bases and the J segment 8 bases; nucleotides outside the gene matches: 4. Germline V gene data show CDR1 as SGDLS and CDR2 as YYNGEE. This CDR3 comprises 14 residues. The CDR3 loop reads CASSSGQGGEKLFF. The CDR3 bases are TGTGCCAGCAGCTCGGGACAGGGGGGAGAAAAACTGTTTTTT.

The chain uses TRBV7-8 and TRBJ2-5, with D possibly being TRBD2 (5 bases). Per germline, CDR1 SGHVS and CDR2 FQNEAQ. This CDR3 is built from 14 residues. Deletions cut 5 bases from V and 1 base from J, with 11 bases between. The CDR3 reads CASSRSLAQETQYF. Written as DNA, the CDR3 is TGTGCCAGCAGCCGCAGTCTAGCCCAAGAGACCCAGTACTTC.

The CDR3 DNA is TGTGCCAGCAGCTTTGTTACAGGGAGCTCCTACAATGAGCAGTTCTTC. Its protein product is CASSFVTGSSYNEQFF. The rearrangement joins TRBV11-1 to TRBJ2-1, with a weak D call TRBD1 (6 bases). The germline V and J ends were trimmed by 3 bases and 0 bases, with 12 bases remaining between them. Per germline, CDR1 SGHAT and CDR2 FQDESV (reference sequence). The CDR3 spans 16 residues.

The chain links TRBV27 to TRBJ2-1, with 11 bases that match TRBD2. The CDR3 is made up of 17 amino acids. The J segment lost 6 bases and the V segment lost 2 bases, leaving 9 bases of the junction unmatched. Germline CDR1 MNHEY, CDR2 SMNVEV (reference sequence). Here the CDR3 reads CASSLILAGGPSNEQFF. CDR3 nucleotide sequence: TGTGCCAGCAGTTTAATCCTAGCGGGGGGTCCTTCCAATGAGCAGTTCTTC.

V usage is TRBV9 and J usage is TRBJ1-6, with a tentative D call TRBD1 (5 bases). This CDR3 is built from 14 residues. V was cut by 1 base and J by 5 bases, with 7 bases left in between. The germline V gene encodes CDR1 SGDLS and CDR2 YYNGEE. The CDR3 region has the DNA TGTGCCAGCAGCGTAACGGGGGATAATTCACCCCTCCACTTT. Protein sequence: CASSVTGDNSPLHF.

This rearrangement joins TRBV30 to TRBJ2-5; D may be TRBD1 (5 bases). This CDR3 comprises 19 residues. V gave up 0 bases and J gave up 2 bases, with 25 bases separating them. Germline-derived CDR1 and CDR2 are GTSNPN and SVGIG (reference sequence). The CDR3 DNA is TGTGCCTGGAGTGTAGCGATTGTGACAGCTAATGGACCTCAAGAGACCCAGTACTTC. It encodes CAWSVAIVTANGPQETQYF.

This chain connects TRBV19 to TRBJ2-1; 10 bases line up with TRBD1. With V trimmed by 1 base and J by 7 bases, 7 bases remained unmatched. Germline V CDR1 and CDR2: LNHDA, SQIVND (reference sequence). CDR3 length: 16 residues. This chain's CDR3 is CASSIGDRGLGNEQFF. The CDR3 region has the DNA TGTGCCAGTAGTATAGGCGACAGGGGGCTGGGAAATGAGCAGTTCTTC. Full variable domain (rest looked up from reference TRBV19 and TRBJ2-1): DGGITQSPKYLFRKEGQNVTLSCEQNLNHDAMYWYRQDPGQGLRLIYYSQIVNDFQKGDIAEGYSVSREKKESFPLTVTSAQKNPTAFYLCASSIGDRGLGNEQFFGPGTRLTVL.

This sequence joins TRBV19 and TRBJ2-1; unclear D gene. CDR1 LNHDA and CDR2 SQIVND come from the germline V gene (reference sequence). Trimming removed 1 base at V and 0 bases at J, with 10 bases between. The CDR3 runs to 16 residues. As DNA, the CDR3 is TGTGCCAGTAGTATAGGGTGGCCTAGCTCCTACAATGAGCAGTTCTTC. It is translated as CASSIGWPSSYNEQFF. Drawing the rest from reference TRBV19 and TRBJ2-1, the complete variable domain is DGGITQSPKYLFRKEGQNVTLSCEQNLNHDAMYWYRQDPGQGLRLIYYSQIVNDFQKGDIAEGYSVSREKKESFPLTVTSAQKNPTAFYLCASSIGWPSSYNEQFFGPGTRLTVL.

The V call is TRBV4-2, the J call TRBJ2-7; the match to TRBD2 covers 11 bases. The V segment lost 2 bases and the J segment 4 bases; nucleotides outside the gene matches: 7. This CDR3 region has 16 residues. Germline V CDR1 and CDR2: LGHNA, YNFKEQ. The CDR3 reads CASSQLAGGAGYEQYF. The CDR3 nucleotides are TGTGCCAGCAGCCAATTAGCGGGGGGGGCCGGTTACGAGCAGTACTTC.

This rearrangement joins TRBV7-2 to TRBJ2-7, with 8 bases that match TRBD1. The CDR3 totals 15 residues. V lost 1 base, J lost 2 bases, and 4 bases stayed unmatched. The V gene's germline CDR1 is SGHTA and CDR2 FQGNSA. DNA for the CDR3: TGTGCCAGCAGCTTAGACTCGACAGGGGCCTACGAGCAGTACTTC. It is translated as CASSLDSTGAYEQYF.

CDR3 DNA: TGTGCCAGCAGCTTCGGGGGTATGAACACCGGGGAGCTGTTTTTT. This codes for CASSFGGMNTGELFF. This chain uses TRBV7-2 with TRBJ2-2, with D tentatively TRBD2 (6 bases). Germline assignment: CDR1 SGHTA and CDR2 FQGNSA. The CDR3 length is 15 residues. V was clipped by 3 bases and J by 1 base, with 9 bases between them.

The chain has TRBV27 and TRBJ2-5; 7 nucleotides line up with TRBD1. CDR3 length: 14 amino acids. With 6 bases clipped from V and 5 bases from J, the junction kept 9 bases outside the gene matches. Germline V gene sequence: CDR1 MNHEY, CDR2 SMNVEV (reference sequence). Here the CDR3 reads CASRFDRVGETQYF. In DNA form, the CDR3 reads TGTGCCAGCAGATTCGACAGGGTTGGGGAGACCCAGTACTTC.

V is TRBV5-1 and J is TRBJ2-7; 7 nucleotides agree with TRBD1. The CDR3 length is 15 residues. Germline lookup yields CDR1 SGHRS and CDR2 YFSETQ. The trim removed 0 bases at V and 3 bases at J, leaving 6 bases unmatched. Here the CDR3 reads CASSLAQGVRYEQYF. In nucleotides, the CDR3 is TGCGCCAGCAGCTTGGCCCAGGGGGTACGCTACGAGCAGTACTTC.

The rearrangement links TRBV27 to TRBJ2-7, with a weak D call TRBD1 (7 bases). V was shortened by 2 bases and J by 6 bases, with 11 bases between the two germline ends. This CDR3 has 13 residues. Germline CDR1 MNHEY, CDR2 SMNVEV (reference sequence). CDR3 residues: CASSLGQGGEQYF. The CDR3, as DNA: TGTGCCAGCAGTTTAGGTCAGGGGGGCGAGCAGTACTTC.

This chain links TRBV19 with TRBJ2-1; D is uncertain. This CDR3 is built from 12 residues. Germline CDR1 is LNHDA and CDR2 is SQIVND (reference sequence). Trimming left V 4 bases short and J 4 bases short, with 5 bases between. The CDR3 protein is CASSTRYNEQFF. The DNA for the CDR3 is TGTGCCAGTAGTACGAGATACAATGAGCAGTTCTTC.

The rearrangement uses TRBV4-2 and TRBJ2-3, with TRBD2 matching 11 bases. This CDR3 has 19 residues. Germline V gives CDR1 LGHNA, CDR2 YNFKEQ. V lost 4 bases, J lost 5 bases, and 17 bases stayed unmatched. In DNA form, the CDR3 reads TGTGCCAGCAGCCCACGACTAGCGGGGCGCTCTTCAATGGGAGATACGCAGTATTTT. Translated, it gives CASSPRLAGRSSMGDTQYF.

V and J are TRBV6-2 or TRBV6-3 and TRBJ1-1; D is possibly TRBD1 (6 bases). Germline loops: CDR1 MNHEY, CDR2 SVGEGT. The ends were cut back, 6 bases at V and 8 bases at J, with 19 bases in the middle. The CDR3 loop spans 14 amino acids. The CDR3 region is CASSQTGTRREAFF. CDR3 nucleotide sequence: TGTGCCAGCAGCCAAACAGGGACCAGAAGAGAAGCTTTCTTT.

This chain connects TRBV6-5 to TRBJ1-2, with D possibly TRBD1 on 6 matching bases. CDR1 MNHEY and CDR2 SVGAGI come from the germline V gene. There are 15 residues in the CDR3. Between the trimmed V and J ends, which lost 0 bases and 6 bases, there was a span of 14 bases. This CDR3 reads CASSYSRGGGNGYTF. CDR3 bases: TGTGCCAGCAGTTACTCGCGGGGAGGGGGTAATGGCTACACCTTC.

This clone was found once. The V gene is TRBV21-1, the J gene TRBJ2-7; the D call TRBD1 from the table was never checked on the DNA. TRBV21-1 is recorded as a pseudogene. The CDR3 covers 16 residues. For the CDR3, the DNA is TGTGCCAGCAGCAAAGGAGGTTCCAGGGCAACCTACGAGCAGTACTTC. Its translation is CASSKGGSRATYEQYF.

V usage is TRBV6-1 and J usage is TRBJ1-2, with 9 bases fitting TRBD1. The CDR3 runs to 16 residues. The trim removed 2 bases at V and 7 bases at J, leaving 11 bases unmatched. Looked up from germline, CDR1 is MNHNS and CDR2 is SASEGT. The CDR3: CASSEYPDRGVSGYTF. CDR3 coding DNA: TGTGCCAGCAGTGAATATCCGGACAGGGGAGTAAGTGGCTACACCTTC.

The V and J genes are TRBV6-5 and TRBJ1-2; no reliable D call. CDR3 length equals 14 residues. Trimming removed 6 bases from V and 0 bases from J, with 11 bases in between. CDR1 and CDR2 (germline): MNHEY, SVGAGI. This CDR3 is CASRWRATNYGYTF. DNA of the CDR3: TGTGCCAGCAGGTGGAGGGCTACTAACTATGGCTACACCTTC.

The chain is built from TRBV19 and TRBJ2-7; D may be TRBD1 (5 bases). Trimming took 5 bases from V and 0 from J, leaving 11 bases between them. Germline CDR1 LNHDA, CDR2 SQIVND (reference sequence). This CDR3 spans 14 amino acids. The CDR3 spells CASSQGLLSYEQYF. The CDR3 DNA reads as TGTGCCAGTAGTCAGGGTCTCCTCTCCTACGAGCAGTACTTC.